The clone carrying this T cell receptor beta chain was detected a few times. This CDR3 is 15 amino acids long. Germline CDR1 and CDR2: DFQATT and SNEGSKA (reference sequence). The V gene lost 0 bases and the J gene lost 3 bases, with 15 bases spanning the gap. The TCRbeta library incorporated unique molecular identifiers. TCRdb called the PCR reads again in MiXCR, with one record for every CDR3 protein. This table holds about 240,000 distinct CDR3 sequences, around 25% found once. The record originates from a study of T-cell reconstitution after alpha-beta-depleted transplantation in children. The V and J genes are TRBV20-1 and TRBJ2-7, with D possibly TRBD2 on 5 matching bases. The TCR sequence derives from a girl aged 2 to 9 with Fanconi anemia, due to receive a stem cell transplant. The sequenced sample was PBMCs, obtained before TCRalphabeta/CD19-depleted stem cell transplant. The CDR3 loop reads CSARDRILGGYEQYF. In nucleotides, the CDR3 is TGCAGTGCTAGAGATCGAATACTAGGCGGCTACGAGCAGTACTTC.